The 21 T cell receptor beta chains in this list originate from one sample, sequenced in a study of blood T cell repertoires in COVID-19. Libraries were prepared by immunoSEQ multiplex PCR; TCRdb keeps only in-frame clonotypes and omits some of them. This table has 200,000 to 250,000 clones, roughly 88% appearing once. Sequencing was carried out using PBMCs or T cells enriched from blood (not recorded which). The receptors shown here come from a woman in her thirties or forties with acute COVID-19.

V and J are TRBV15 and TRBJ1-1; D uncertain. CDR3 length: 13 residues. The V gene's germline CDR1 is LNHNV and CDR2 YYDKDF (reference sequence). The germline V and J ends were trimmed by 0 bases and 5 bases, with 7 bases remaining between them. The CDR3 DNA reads TGTGCCACCAGCAGAGATACACATACTGAAGCTTTCTTT. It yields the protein CATSRDTHTEAFF.

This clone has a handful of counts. The CDR3 DNA sequence: TGTGCCAGTAGGCCGGGAGGTAAAGGGACTGGAAACACCATATATTTT. Its translation: CASRPGGKGTGNTIYF. The chain has TRBV19 and TRBJ1-3; D is ambiguous. CDR3 length: 16 residues. The V gene's germline CDR1 is LNHDA and CDR2 SQIVND (reference sequence). Trimming removed 6 bases from V and 2 bases from J, with 17 bases in between.

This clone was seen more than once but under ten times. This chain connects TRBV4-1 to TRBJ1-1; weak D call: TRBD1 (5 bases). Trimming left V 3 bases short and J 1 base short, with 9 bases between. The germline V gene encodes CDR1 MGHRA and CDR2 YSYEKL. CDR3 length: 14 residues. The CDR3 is CASSQNTGNTEAFF. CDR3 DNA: TGCGCCAGCAGCCAGAATACAGGGAACACTGAAGCTTTCTTT.

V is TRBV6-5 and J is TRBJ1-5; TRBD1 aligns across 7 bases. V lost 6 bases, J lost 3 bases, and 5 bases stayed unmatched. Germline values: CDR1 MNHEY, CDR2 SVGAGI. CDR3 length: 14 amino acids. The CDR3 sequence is CASRQGVYNQPQHF. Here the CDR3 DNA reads TGTGCCAGCAGGCAGGGGGTTTACAATCAGCCCCAGCATTTT.

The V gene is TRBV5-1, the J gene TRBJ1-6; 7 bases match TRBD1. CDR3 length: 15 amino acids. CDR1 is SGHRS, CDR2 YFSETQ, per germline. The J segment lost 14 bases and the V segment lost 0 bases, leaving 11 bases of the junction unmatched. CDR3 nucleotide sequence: TGCGCCAGCAGCTTGGAGGGGGCAGGGAATAGGGCCCTCCACTTT. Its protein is CASSLEGAGNRALHF. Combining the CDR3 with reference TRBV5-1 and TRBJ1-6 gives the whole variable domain KAGVTQTPRYLIKTRGQQVTLSCSPISGHRSVSWYQQTPGQGLQFLFEYFSETQRNKGNFPGRFSGRQFSNSRSEMNVSTLELGDSALYLCASSLEGAGNRALHFGNGTRLTVT.

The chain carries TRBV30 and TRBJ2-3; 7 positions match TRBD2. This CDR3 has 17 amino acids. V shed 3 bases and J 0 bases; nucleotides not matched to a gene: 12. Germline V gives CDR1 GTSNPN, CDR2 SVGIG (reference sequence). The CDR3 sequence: CAWRGGRGSHSTDTQYF. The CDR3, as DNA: TGTGCCTGGAGGGGGGGGAGAGGGAGTCATAGCACAGATACGCAGTATTTT.

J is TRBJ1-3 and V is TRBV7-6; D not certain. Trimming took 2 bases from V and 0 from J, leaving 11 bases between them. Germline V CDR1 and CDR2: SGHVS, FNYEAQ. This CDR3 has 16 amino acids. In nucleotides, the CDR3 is TGTGCCAGCAGCTTATTCGGTCAGGACTCTGGAAACACCATATATTTT. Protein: CASSLFGQDSGNTIYF. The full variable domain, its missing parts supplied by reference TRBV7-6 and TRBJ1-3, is GAGVSQSPRYKVTKRGQDVALRCDPISGHVSLYWYRQALGQGPEFLTYFNYEAQQDKSGLPNDRFSAERPEGSISTLTIQRTEQRDSAMYRCASSLFGQDSGNTIYFGEGSWLTVV.

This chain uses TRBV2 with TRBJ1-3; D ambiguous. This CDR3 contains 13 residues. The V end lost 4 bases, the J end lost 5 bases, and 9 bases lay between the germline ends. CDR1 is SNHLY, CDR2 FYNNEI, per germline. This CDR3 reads CASSAGDRNTIYF. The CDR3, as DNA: TGTGCCAGCAGTGCGGGAGATAGAAACACCATATATTTT.

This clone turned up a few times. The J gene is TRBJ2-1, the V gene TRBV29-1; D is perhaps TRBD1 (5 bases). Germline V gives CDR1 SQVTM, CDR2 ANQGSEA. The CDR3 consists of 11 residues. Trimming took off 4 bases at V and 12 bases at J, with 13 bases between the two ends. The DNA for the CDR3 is TGCAGCGTTGGGAACAGGCTATCGCAGTTCTTC. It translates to CSVGNRLSQFF.

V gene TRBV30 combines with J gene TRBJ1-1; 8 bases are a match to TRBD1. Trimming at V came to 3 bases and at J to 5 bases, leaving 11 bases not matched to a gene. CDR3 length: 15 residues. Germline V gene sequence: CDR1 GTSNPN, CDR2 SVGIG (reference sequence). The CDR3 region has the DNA TGTGCCTGGAGCCGACGAAGCAGGGGGCGAACTGAAGCTTTCTTT. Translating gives CAWSRRSRGRTEAFF.

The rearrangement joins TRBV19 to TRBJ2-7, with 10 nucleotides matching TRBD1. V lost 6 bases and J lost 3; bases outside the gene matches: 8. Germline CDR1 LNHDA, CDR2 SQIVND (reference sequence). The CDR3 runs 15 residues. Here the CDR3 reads CASSRPRDRGYEQYF. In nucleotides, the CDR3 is TGTGCCAGTAGCCGGCCCCGGGACAGGGGCTACGAGCAGTACTTC. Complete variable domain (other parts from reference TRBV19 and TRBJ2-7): DGGITQSPKYLFRKEGQNVTLSCEQNLNHDAMYWYRQDPGQGLRLIYYSQIVNDFQKGDIAEGYSVSREKKESFPLTVTSAQKNPTAFYLCASSRPRDRGYEQYFGPGTRLTVT.

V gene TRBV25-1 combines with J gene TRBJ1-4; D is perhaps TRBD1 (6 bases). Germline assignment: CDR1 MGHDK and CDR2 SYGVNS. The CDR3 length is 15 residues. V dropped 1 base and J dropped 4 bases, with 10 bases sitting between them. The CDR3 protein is CASSESAGVNEKLFF. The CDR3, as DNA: TGTGCCAGCAGTGAATCGGCAGGGGTTAATGAAAAACTGTTTTTT.

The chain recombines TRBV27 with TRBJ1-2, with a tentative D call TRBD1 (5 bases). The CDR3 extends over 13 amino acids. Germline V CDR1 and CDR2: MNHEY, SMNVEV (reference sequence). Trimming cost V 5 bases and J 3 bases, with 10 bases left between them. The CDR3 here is CASSGQGDYGYTF. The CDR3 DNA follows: TGTGCCAGCAGTGGGCAGGGCGACTATGGCTACACCTTC.

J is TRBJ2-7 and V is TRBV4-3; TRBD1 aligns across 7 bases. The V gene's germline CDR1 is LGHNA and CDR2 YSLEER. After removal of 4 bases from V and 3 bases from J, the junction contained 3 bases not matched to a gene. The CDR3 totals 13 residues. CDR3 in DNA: TGCGCCAGCAGCCTCCGACAGGGCTACGAGCAGTACTTC. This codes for CASSLRQGYEQYF.

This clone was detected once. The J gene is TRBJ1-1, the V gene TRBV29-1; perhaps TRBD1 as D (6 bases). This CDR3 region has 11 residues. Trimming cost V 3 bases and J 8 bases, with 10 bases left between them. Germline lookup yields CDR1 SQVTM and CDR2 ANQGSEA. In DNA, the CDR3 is TGCAGCGTTGATCCTGGGGGCGAAGCTTTCTTT. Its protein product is CSVDPGGEAFF. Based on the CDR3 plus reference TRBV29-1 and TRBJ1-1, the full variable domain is SAVISQKPSRDICQRGTSLTIQCQVDSQVTMMFWYRQQPGQSLTLIATANQGSEATYESGFVIDKFPISRPNLTFSTLTVSNMSPEDSSIYLCSVDPGGEAFFGQGTRLTVV.

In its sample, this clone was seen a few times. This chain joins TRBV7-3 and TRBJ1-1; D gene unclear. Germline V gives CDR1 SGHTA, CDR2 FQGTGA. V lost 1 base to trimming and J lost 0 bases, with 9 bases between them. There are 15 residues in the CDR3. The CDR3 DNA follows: TGTGCCAGCAGCTTAATGGGAGCCGTGAACACTGAAGCTTTCTTT. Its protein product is CASSLMGAVNTEAFF.

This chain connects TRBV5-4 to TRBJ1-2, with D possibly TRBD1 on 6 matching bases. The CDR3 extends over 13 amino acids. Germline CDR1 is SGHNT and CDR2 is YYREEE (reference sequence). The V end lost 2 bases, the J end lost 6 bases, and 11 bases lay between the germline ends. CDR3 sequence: CASSLQGEDGYTF. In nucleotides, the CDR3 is TGTGCCAGCAGCTTACAGGGTGAGGATGGCTACACCTTC.

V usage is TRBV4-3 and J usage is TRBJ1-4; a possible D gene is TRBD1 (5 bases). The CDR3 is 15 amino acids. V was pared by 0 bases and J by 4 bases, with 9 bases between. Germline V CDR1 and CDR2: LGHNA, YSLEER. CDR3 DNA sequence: TGCGCCAGCAGCCAAGATGGGGGGTATAATGAAAAACTGTTTTTT. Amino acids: CASSQDGGYNEKLFF.

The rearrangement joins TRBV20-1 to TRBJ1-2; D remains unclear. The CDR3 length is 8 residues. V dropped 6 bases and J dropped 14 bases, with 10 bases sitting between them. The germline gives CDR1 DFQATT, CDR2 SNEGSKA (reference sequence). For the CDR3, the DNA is TGCAGTGCCAGTCCACTGACCTTC. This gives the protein CSASPLTF.

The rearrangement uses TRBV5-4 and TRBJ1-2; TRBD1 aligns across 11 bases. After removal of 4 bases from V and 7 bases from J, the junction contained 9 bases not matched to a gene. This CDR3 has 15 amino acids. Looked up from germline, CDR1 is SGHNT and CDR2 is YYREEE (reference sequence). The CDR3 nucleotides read TGTGCCAGCAGCGCGGACCGGACAGGGGGCGCTGGCTACACCTTC. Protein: CASSADRTGGAGYTF.

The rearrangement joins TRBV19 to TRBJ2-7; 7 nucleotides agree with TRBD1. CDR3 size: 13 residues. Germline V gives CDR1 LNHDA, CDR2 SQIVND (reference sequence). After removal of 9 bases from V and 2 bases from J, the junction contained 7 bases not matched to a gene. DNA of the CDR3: TGTGCCAGCGTACGGGACAGCCCCTACGAGCAGTACGTC. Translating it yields CASVRDSPYEQYV.